This TCR beta chain was retrieved from a study of cytomegalovirus exposure and HLA in healthy donors. General study findings and limits: Accounts indicate the classifier identified cytomegalovirus status with strong specificity and sensitivity.

CDR1 is SGHAT and CDR2 is FQNNGV in the germline V gene. V trimming: 6 bases; J trimming: 3 bases; junction bases outside the gene matches: 6. This CDR3 is 15 amino acids long. The validation cohort, a group of roughly 120 subjects, included the donors and was separate from the roughly 670-subject first cohort. Produced via immunoSEQ multiplex PCR; TCRdb's table is partial and in-frame only. The sample lists over 150,000 clones; 86% were seen once. Concerning this clone itself: The antigen remains unidentified.

This chain links TRBV11-2 with TRBJ1-5, with TRBD1 matching 9 bases. The TCR sequence derives from a human donor in good health. The source material was PBMCs. This chain's CDR3 is CASSQTGGLNQPQHF. CDR3 nucleotides: TGTGCCAGCAGTCAAACAGGGGGCCTCAATCAGCCCCAGCATTTT.